What follows describes a single T cell receptor (beta chain). No cognate antigen has been identified for it. Base qualities are missing; no much larger clone stands one base away. This specimen comes from a study of cytomegalovirus exposure and HLA in healthy donors (dated by TCRdb to about 2017). With respect to the entire study: An earlier analysis of under 600 of the donors reported about 250 Gb of sequence data and some 100 million unique TCR beta sequences from roughly 200 million T cells. An early release covering roughly 600 HLA-typed donors comprised about 320 gigabases of sequencing data and 85 million to 100 million unique TCR sequences. Among the roughly 430 genotyped donors, roughly 80% belonged to the genetic ancestry cluster associated with self-reported Caucasian donors. The study aimed to test whether signatures of past pathogen exposure could be identified by cataloging public T cell receptors. The study profiled the T cell repertoires of some 610 subjects by immunosequencing and related them to cytomegalovirus serostatus. A separate validation cohort of about 110 different subjects was used in addition to the roughly 670-subject first cohort. The study combined high-throughput TCR immunosequencing, statistical association of individual TCRs with disease status, and machine learning to predict cytomegalovirus infection status. To study patterns of TCR occurrence, a later analysis re-analyzed previously published TCR beta repertoires from 666 donors and added high-resolution HLA genotyping. Rather than using new phenotypic data, the later analysis identified candidate immune exposures from TCR beta sequences and from how often those sequences occurred across donors. In an earlier analysis of around 540 of the donors, high-throughput TCR beta sequencing was used to judge whether each TCR beta V gene segment behaved as functional or pseudogenic. Alongside the repertoire data, information on donor age, sex, ethnicity and CMV serostatus was compiled. A later genetic analysis took genome-wide SNP genotypes for about 65% of the 666 donors and used that subset as a discovery cohort. All discovery cohort repertoires had been generated on a single sequencing platform. Class I and class II HLA loci were covered by the typing at four-digit resolution. The number of typed donors differed by locus: roughly 620-630 for A, B, C, DRB1 and DQB1; some 540 for DQA1; roughly 600 for DPA1; and roughly 490 for DPB1. Because of strong linkage in the cohort, five DR-DQ haplotypes were treated as single units for association and clustering. Among about 390 genotyped donors of the cohort, an average of roughly 240,000 unique TCR beta nucleotide sequences were sequenced per donor, around a sixth of them non-productive.

From V the trimming removes 1 base and from J it removes 7 bases, while the gene matches leave 12 bases of the junction unaccounted for. From the cysteine through the phenylalanine, the CDR3 covers 16 amino acids. The sequence is cut down to CDR3 DNA, 48 bases in frame from base 1. The germline V gene (reference sequence) yields GTSNPN for CDR1 and SVGIG for CDR2. Library construction relied on the immunoSEQ multiplex PCR assay. For the multiplex PCR, a mixture combining 60 forward primers for TCR Vbeta segments and 13 reverse primers for TCR Jbeta segments was used. The CDR3 region of rearranged TCR beta genes was amplified from genomic DNA with a multiplex PCR assay. The Illumina HiSeq System was used to sequence the amplified TCR beta libraries as 87-base-pair reads. As for how the authors treated the data: In a later analysis, approximately 74 million unique TCR beta chains were counted across the approximately 640 repertoires, and roughly 10 million of these chains were shared by at least two donors. To remove PCR and sequencing errors, raw reads were error-corrected and collapsed into unique sequences using a nearest-neighbor algorithm that merged closely related sequences. To assign V, D and J gene segments, CDR3 sequences were aligned to IMGT reference sequences. For a sequence to be retained, a match of at least six nucleotides was required to both a V gene segment and a J gene segment. A rearrangement counted as productive if the CDR3 had no stop codons and remained in frame with V and J, and every other rearrangement counted as non-productive. Following IMGT convention, CDR3 was defined as the stretch from the second conserved V-encoded cysteine up to the conserved J-encoded phenylalanine. The earlier analysis of some 600 of the donors excluded sequences that lacked an unambiguous match to a single V gene segment. An earlier analysis of 587 of the donors called V segments functional above 56.7% productive rearrangements and segregating when the between-donor standard deviation exceeded 5%. To diagnose cytomegalovirus status from the catalog of TCR beta chain sequences, a statistical classification framework was built. V and J gene assignment, in a later analysis, came from comparing TCR nucleotide sequences with IMGT/GENE-DB human TR gene sequences. The TCRdist pipeline was used in a later analysis to assign CDR3 sequences and most-parsimonious VDJ recombination scenarios. In a later analysis, every TCR beta chain was defined by the combination of its CDR3 amino acid sequence and its V-gene family, and reads without a unique V-gene family were dropped. As a way to deal with suspected cross-contamination and a sequencing artifact, a later analysis dropped 450 to 600 nucleotide sequences that were highly shared and had low generation probability. In a later analysis, a clonal expansion index for each public chain was calculated from normalized within-repertoire ranks of inferred template counts. A later analysis computed generation probabilities with a VDJ recombination model fitted to out-of-frame rearrangements, and checked the results against IGoR. Hypergeometric tests were used in a later analysis to score TCR-TCR, TCR-HLA and TCR-CMV co-occurrence, with a repertoire-size bias correction applied to the TCR pairs. To estimate false discovery rates, a later analysis permuted the HLA or CMV assignments 20 times. A later analysis grouped co-occurring TCRs with DBSCAN, adding TCRdist sequence similarity when clustering within HLA-allele-positive subsets. Repertoires with fewer than 30,000 or more than 120,000 public chains were left out of co-occurrence clustering, as were about 5 repertoires with anomalous nucleotide sharing. TCRdb took this table from immuneACCESS and kept in-frame rearrangements with V and J called. Such tables lack part of the clones; where checked against another copy, unresolved V genes explain under half of the gap, and the rest is unexplained. V and J calls and clone size follow that table, whereas D and trimming were derived from the DNA. The sample contains 150,000 to 200,000 clones, 82% of them found a single time. Under 1% of the sample belongs to the ten largest clones.

General study outcomes and caveats: According to a later analysis, most CMV-associated TCR beta chains appeared to be HLA-restricted, and the HLA associations seemed to be driven largely by CMV exposure. A further reported finding was that TCR beta sequences accurately predicted the HLA-A and HLA-B alleles for most subjects in the first cohort. When HLA alleles, especially DR and DQ, strongly co-occurred, attributing TCR associations to individual alleles was difficult. A cluster of highly shared sequence variants was judged likely to be a technical artifact of the sequencing pipeline. Three of the identified cytomegalovirus-associated TCR beta chains were confirmed in vitro to be specific for cytomegalovirus antigens. The authors suggested that the approach could potentially be generalized to other disease states and immunological phenotypes. In a later genetic analysis, a missense DCLRE1C variant was associated with V-gene and J-gene trimming of TCR beta chains, and the association was replicated in an independent cohort. Because the 87-base-pair reads could not distinguish some IMGT-functional V segments, including TRBV6-2 and TRBV6-3, those segments were excluded. A later analysis found that HLA-associated TCR beta chains were more clonally expanded and had lower generation probabilities than equally common non-associated chains. A later analysis reported that several top co-occurrence clusters appeared linked to parvovirus B19, influenza, CMV and Epstein-Barr virus. At a false discovery rate of 0.05, a later analysis linked approximately 18,000 TCR beta sequences to specific HLA alleles. In a later analysis, the rate of TCR association differed among HLA loci, with DRB1 alleles having the most associated TCRs and HLA-C alleles having the fewest. Most TCR sequences were seen in very few donors, while some public TCRs were found in many individuals. Because counts were too low, more than 15 rarely observed V segments, including chromosome 9 orphons, were left out of the earlier analysis of about 500 of the donors. HLA typing was unavailable for some donors at each locus, so association tests used only the typed subset. The classifier was reported to diagnose cytomegalovirus status with high specificity and sensitivity in both the original cohort and the validation cohort. Only TCR beta chains were sequenced in this cohort, and the absence of alpha or paired-chain data limited detectable features. Broadly in line with IMGT annotations, most TCR beta V segments showed up in productive rearrangements about 87% or about 30% of the time in an earlier analysis of around 600 of the donors. Correlated functional status among segregating V segments might be attributable to linkage disequilibrium, but an unknown experimental factor could not be ruled out. CMV serostatus was the only immune exposure information available for the cohort. Sequencing depth was assumed to be roughly uniform across donors in the presence/absence analyses, though that assumption may not hold. The study gave a list of about 160 TCR beta chains associated with cytomegalovirus. A later genetic analysis reported fewer N-insertions in productive TCRs among donors in an Asian-associated ancestry cluster than the roughly 620-donor mean.

In total, approximately 690 healthy bone marrow donors made up the cohort. All cohort members were sampled while nominally healthy, although unrecorded immune exposures were likely present. The donor was CMV seropositive and was included in the group of 289 seropositive cohort members. A peripheral blood sample was provided by each donor, and peripheral blood mononuclear cells were used for TCR beta sequencing. Genomic DNA was extracted from the blood cell samples with the Qiagen DNeasy Blood Extraction Kit. The sequence was obtained from a girl aged 2-10 years in good health and CMV-seropositive. Sequencing was carried out using PBMCs. Recombination connected TRBV30 to TRBJ2-1, and TRBD2 aligns with 8 junction nucleotides. The CDR3 region: CAWSGVGAGGSNEQFF. The nucleotides are TGTGCCTGGAGTGGAGTTGGGGCGGGAGGATCAAATGAGCAGTTCTTC.